The 9 T cell receptor beta chains below come from one sample, sequenced in a study of beta chain features in type 1 diabetes. Study-wide findings and caveats: Within each of all four CD4+ subsets, Type 1 diabetes patients had TCRB CDR3s that were moderately but significantly shorter.

These receptors' antigens are unknown. Reverse transcribing all isolated RNA meant expressed TCRB transcripts were sequenced. Only in-frame clones appear in the TCRdb table, and some are missing; sequencing was by immunoSEQ multiplex PCR. The table has about 340,000 clones, about a tenth seen once. Sample: central memory CD4+ T cells from blood. These receptors all come from a man aged 25-40 years with type 1 diabetes.

This clone turned up a few times. V usage is TRBV7-2 and J usage is TRBJ2-7; possibly TRBD2 for D (5 bases). Deletions cut 8 bases from V and 5 bases from J, with 19 bases between. CDR1 and CDR2 from the germline V gene are SGHTA and FQGNSA. This CDR3 is built from 14 residues. In nucleotides, the CDR3 is TGTGCCAGCCGGGGAAGTAAGGTCAGCGACGAGCAGTACTTC. This encodes CASRGSKVSDEQYF.

This clone was seen more than once but under ten times. The chain recombines TRBV9 with TRBJ2-2; TRBD1 aligns across 11 bases. The germline CDR1 and CDR2 sequences are SGDLS and YYNGEE. V dropped 3 bases and J dropped 0; count of bases not matched to a gene: 1. The CDR3 totals 16 residues. The CDR3 is CASSGTGGANTGELFF. CDR3 coding DNA: TGTGCCAGCAGCGGGACAGGGGGCGCGAACACCGGGGAGCTGTTTTTT. Full variable domain (outside the CDR3, taken from reference TRBV9 and TRBJ2-2): DSGVTQTPKHLITATGQRVTLRCSPRSGDLSVYWYQQSLDQGLQFLIQYYNGEERAKGNILERFSAQQFPDLHSELNLSSLELGDSALYFCASSGTGGANTGELFFGEGSRLTVL.

This clone was recorded a few times. The rearrangement uses TRBV7-8 and TRBJ2-1, with a tentative D call TRBD2 (7 bases). Germline CDR1 and CDR2: SGHVS and FQNEAQ. CDR3 size: 15 residues. The V gene lost 0 bases and the J gene lost 5 bases, with 11 bases spanning the gap. CDR3 loop: CASSLAGGPNNEQFF. CDR3 in DNA: TGTGCCAGCAGCTTAGCGGGGGGGCCTAACAATGAGCAGTTCTTC.

The V and J genes are TRBV10-2 and TRBJ1-1, with a weak D call TRBD1 (5 bases). The V gene lost 3 bases and the J gene lost 3 bases, with 8 bases spanning the gap. The CDR3 is 13 amino acids. Germline V gene sequence: CDR1 WSHSY, CDR2 SAAADI. The CDR3 coding sequence is TGCGCCAGCAGTGACAGGGTCTACACTGAAGCTTTCTTT. Residues: CASSDRVYTEAFF.

The V and J genes are TRBV19 and TRBJ1-5, with TRBD1 as a possible D gene (6 bases). CDR3 length: 15 residues. Germline loops: CDR1 LNHDA, CDR2 SQIVND (reference sequence). Trimming pared 7 bases from V and 2 bases from J, leaving 15 bases between. The CDR3 loop is CASTPMDSGNQPQHF. CDR3 coding DNA: TGTGCCAGTACCCCCATGGACAGTGGCAATCAGCCCCAGCATTTT.

This clone was counted ten times or more. Other nucleotide sequences from this sample produce the same CDR3. V usage is TRBV14 and J usage is TRBJ1-6; D ambiguous. The CDR3 is made up of 13 amino acids. V lost 1 base and J lost 7, with 5 bases in between. CDR1 and CDR2 (germline): SGHDN, FVKESK. CDR3 nucleotide sequence: TGTGCCAGCAGCCAAGCACTCAATTCACCCCTCCACTTT. Residues: CASSQALNSPLHF.

V gene TRBV6-5 combines with J gene TRBJ1-1; tentatively, D is TRBD1 (5 bases). The length of the CDR3 is 12 residues. Trimming removed 6 bases from V and 11 bases from J, with 16 bases in between. Germline CDR1 and CDR2: MNHEY and SVGAGI. The CDR3 spells CASRGTGGNAFF. The CDR3 DNA reads as TGTGCCAGCAGGGGGACGGGAGGGAATGCTTTCTTT.

There are many counts of this clone. The genes are TRBV18 and TRBJ1-6; tentative D call: TRBD1 (5 bases). The CDR3 totals 16 residues. The V and J ends lost 0 bases and 5 bases respectively, with 11 bases between them. CDR1 is KGHSH and CDR2 is LQKENI in the germline V gene. CDR3 residues: CASSPPSGGDNSPLHF. For the CDR3, the DNA is TGTGCCAGCTCACCACCGTCTGGGGGAGATAATTCACCCCTCCACTTT.

This clone was counted only a few times. The J gene is TRBJ2-1, the V gene TRBV5-1; D tentatively fits TRBD1 or TRBD2 (5 bases each). CDR1 is SGHRS and CDR2 is YFSETQ in the germline V gene. Trimming removed 4 bases at V and 0 bases at J, with 20 bases between. This CDR3 has 18 residues. CDR3 in amino acids: CASSGGPVYRSSYNEQFF. The CDR3 coding sequence is TGCGCCAGCAGCGGGGGACCTGTATACCGAAGCTCCTACAATGAGCAGTTCTTC.